Each of the 13 T cell receptor beta chains below was sequenced from the same sample in a study of cytomegalovirus exposure and HLA in healthy donors. The PCR used 60 Vbeta and 13 Jbeta primers. Using immunoSEQ multiplex PCR, the repertoire was profiled, and TCRdb retains in-frame clones only, with some absent. Of 99,000 or so clones listed, roughly 15% were seen once; the top ten hold about 0.8%. The source material was PBMCs. The receptors were gathered from a female donor in good health and CMV-seronegative.

There are a few counts of this clone. The chain's CDR3 is CASSLQGLGGYTF. In DNA form, the CDR3 reads TGTGCCAGCAGCTTACAGGGATTAGGCGGCTACACCTTC. The gene calls are TRBV5-4 and TRBJ1-2, with a possible D match to TRBD1 (6 bases). The CDR3 spans 13 residues. CDR1 SGHNT and CDR2 YYREEE come from the germline V gene (reference sequence). V was pared by 2 bases and J by 8 bases, with 13 bases between.

This clone has a handful of counts. The V and J genes are TRBV5-1 and TRBJ2-2; 9 bases are shared with TRBD1. With V trimmed by 3 bases and J by 4 bases, 4 bases remained unmatched. The CDR3 has 15 residues. Germline CDR1 is SGHRS and CDR2 is YFSETQ. The CDR3 coding sequence is TGCGCCAGCAGCTGGACAGGGGAAGGCACCGGGGAGCTGTTTTTT. It yields the protein CASSWTGEGTGELFF. Looking up the rest from reference TRBV5-1 and TRBJ2-2 gives the full variable domain: KAGVTQTPRYLIKTRGQQVTLSCSPISGHRSVSWYQQTPGQGLQFLFEYFSETQRNKGNFPGRFSGRQFSNSRSEMNVSTLELGDSALYLCASSWTGEGTGELFFGEGSRLTVL.

This clone was detected only a few times. This chain connects TRBV30 to TRBJ1-5; D possibly corresponds to TRBD1 (6 bases). The germline V gene encodes CDR1 GTSNPN and CDR2 SVGIG (reference sequence). This CDR3 spans 16 amino acids. Trimming stripped 0 bases from V and 3 bases from J, with 15 bases between. The CDR3 DNA sequence: TGTGCCTGGAGTGTAAGGACAGATCAGGCCAATCAGCCCCAGCATTTT. Its protein is CAWSVRTDQANQPQHF.

The V and J genes are TRBV18 and TRBJ2-3, with TRBD1 as a possible D gene (6 bases). Germline V gene sequence: CDR1 KGHSH, CDR2 LQKENI. CDR3 length: 16 amino acids. Between the trimmed V and J ends, which lost 5 bases and 0 bases, there was a span of 15 bases. This CDR3 reads CASSSTGKASTDTQYF. As DNA, the CDR3 is TGTGCCAGCTCATCAACAGGGAAGGCTAGCACAGATACGCAGTATTTT.

This clone was observed a handful of times. CDR3: CAPRRGADQPQHF. The CDR3 region has the DNA TGTGCCCCTCGACGGGGGGCCGATCAGCCCCAGCATTTT. This sequence joins TRBV7-8 and TRBJ1-5; a possible D gene is TRBD1 (6 bases). Germline V gives CDR1 SGHVS, CDR2 FQNEAQ. The CDR3 has 13 amino acids. V was shortened by 11 bases and J by 5 bases, with 16 bases between the two germline ends.

The rearrangement uses TRBV19 and TRBJ2-7; 13 positions agree with TRBD2. Germline loops: CDR1 LNHDA, CDR2 SQIVND (reference sequence). Unmatched junction bases numbered 7, after V lost 5 bases and J lost 6 bases. The CDR3 sequence is 15 residues long. DNA of the CDR3: TGTGCCAGTAGTCCGGCGGGACTAGCGGGACTCGAGCAGTACTTC. This encodes CASSPAGLAGLEQYF.

The chain links TRBV27 to TRBJ2-7, with TRBD2 matching 10 bases. After removal of 0 bases from V and 2 bases from J, the junction contained 1 base not matched to a gene. The CDR3 runs to 15 residues. From germline, CDR1 is MNHEY and CDR2 SMNVEV (reference sequence). The CDR3 DNA follows: TGTGCCAGCAGTTTATCTAGCGGGGGGACCTACGAGCAGTACTTC. Translating gives CASSLSSGGTYEQYF.

The chain employs TRBV7-9 and TRBJ2-7; weak D call: TRBD1 (6 bases). V was clipped by 5 bases and J by 3 bases, with 11 bases between them. CDR1 is SEHNR and CDR2 is FQNEAQ in the germline V gene (reference sequence). The CDR3 has 13 residues. The CDR3 sequence: CASSPKDSYEQYF. CDR3 sequence (DNA): TGTGCCAGCAGCCCGAAGGACAGCTACGAGCAGTACTTC.

The J gene is TRBJ1-1, the V gene TRBV10-3, with D possibly matching TRBD1 (6 bases). The CDR3 covers 19 residues. V lost 4 bases, J lost 3 bases, and 27 bases lay in between. Germline assignment: CDR1 ENHRY and CDR2 SYGVKD. The CDR3 protein is CAISARQVQDQNFYTEAFF. The DNA for the CDR3 is TGTGCCATCAGTGCCCGACAGGTACAAGACCAGAACTTTTACACTGAAGCTTTCTTT.

This clone was seen a handful of times. This CDR3 is CASCRDRSNQPQHF. The CDR3 DNA reads TGTGCCAGCTGTAGAGACAGGAGCAATCAGCCCCAGCATTTT. This rearrangement joins TRBV2 to TRBJ1-5; D perhaps matches TRBD1 (6 bases). V lost 8 bases and J lost 1, with 12 bases in between. CDR1 is SNHLY and CDR2 is FYNNEI in the germline V gene. CDR3 length equals 14 residues.

This clone appeared a few times. The chain recombines TRBV2 with TRBJ1-5; 9 bases map to TRBD1. V lost 6 bases and J lost 3; bases outside the gene matches: 6. CDR3 size: 15 residues. The germline CDR1 and CDR2 sequences are SNHLY and FYNNEI. In DNA, the CDR3 is TGTGCCAGCAGCAGACAGGGGGGGTACAATCAGCCCCAGCATTTT. Protein product: CASSRQGGYNQPQHF.

This clone was seen a handful of times. V and J are TRBV7-9 and TRBJ2-7; 8 bases map to TRBD1. This CDR3 is 16 amino acids long. V gave up 1 base and J gave up 0 bases; unmatched junction bases: 5. CDR1 and CDR2 (germline): SEHNR, FQNEAQ (reference sequence). This CDR3 reads CASSLGQGPISYEQYF. The CDR3 DNA is TGTGCCAGCAGCTTAGGACAGGGGCCCATCTCCTACGAGCAGTACTTC.

In this sample, this clone turned up a few times. The J gene is TRBJ1-6, the V gene TRBV4-1; D is undetermined. This CDR3 is built from 15 residues. The V end was cut by 0 bases, the J end by 7 bases, with 10 bases between. Germline V gene sequence: CDR1 MGHRA, CDR2 YSYEKL. The CDR3 DNA follows: TGCGCCAGCAGCCAAGATACTCTCCCAAATTCACCCCTCCACTTT. Amino acids: CASSQDTLPNSPLHF.